Shown below are 22 T cell receptor beta chains from a single sample sequenced in a study of blood T cell repertoires in COVID-19. Using immunoSEQ multiplex PCR, the repertoire was profiled, and TCRdb retains in-frame clones only, with some absent. This table has about 110,000 clones, about 75% appearing once. Sequenced material: peripheral blood. The origin of the receptors is an elderly man with acute or convalescent COVID-19.

This clone was seen just once. The rearrangement uses TRBV9 and TRBJ1-3; 9 bases are a match to TRBD1. V shed 3 bases and J 2 bases; nucleotides not matched to a gene: 3. CDR1 and CDR2 (germline): SGDLS, YYNGEE. This CDR3 spans 15 amino acids. CDR3 nucleotides: TGTGCCAGCAGCGCACAGGGGGCGACTGGAAACACCATATATTTT. Its protein is CASSAQGATGNTIYF.

This chain joins TRBV5-5 and TRBJ1-5; 9 nucleotides align to TRBD1. Germline V gene lookup returns CDR1 SGHKS and CDR2 YYEKEE (reference sequence). V lost 5 bases, J lost 2 bases, and 11 bases stayed unmatched. The CDR3 runs 17 residues. The CDR3 DNA sequence: TGTGCCAGCAGTTCCGGACAGGGGAACGAGGGCAATCAGCCCCAGCATTTT. Translated, it gives CASSSGQGNEGNQPQHF. The full variable domain, with the rest looked up from reference TRBV5-5 and TRBJ1-5, is DAGVTQSPTHLIKTRGQQVTLRCSPISGHKSVSWYQQVLGQGPQFIFQYYEKEERGRGNFPDRFSARQFPNYSSELNVNALLLGDSALYLCASSSGQGNEGNQPQHFGDGTRLSIL.

This clone was counted only a few times. Here the CDR3 reads CASSSDREKLFF. The CDR3 nucleotides read TGTGCCAGCAGCTCGGACAGGGAAAAACTGTTTTTT. This sequence joins TRBV7-2 and TRBJ1-4; the match to TRBD1 covers 7 bases. The CDR3 has 12 residues. Trimming removed 4 bases from V and 8 bases from J; junction bases left unmatched: 1. Germline CDR1 is SGHTA and CDR2 is FQGNSA. The whole variable domain, remainder taken from reference TRBV7-2 and TRBJ1-4, is GAGVSQSPSNKVTEKGKDVELRCDPISGHTALYWYRQSLGQGLEFLIYFQGNSAPDKSGLPSDRFSAERTGGSVSTLTIQRTQQEDSAVYLCASSSDREKLFFGSGTQLSVL.

This clone has more than one count but fewer than ten. The J gene is TRBJ1-4, the V gene TRBV5-3; 7 nucleotides agree with TRBD1. TRBV5-3 is given ORF status, its function remaining uncertain. The CDR3 extends over 16 amino acids. Germline trimming cut 4 bases from V and 6 bases from J; bases unmatched to any gene: 12. CDR3 DNA: TGTGCCAGAAGCCAAGGGGGCACAGGGATGGATGAAAAACTGTTTTTT. Translated, it gives CARSQGGTGMDEKLFF.

The rearrangement joins TRBV6-2 or TRBV6-3 to TRBJ2-7; possibly TRBD1 for D (6 bases). Germline lookup yields CDR1 MNHEY and CDR2 SVGEGT. The germline V and J ends were trimmed by 2 bases and 1 base, with 21 bases remaining between them. The CDR3 totals 18 residues. The CDR3 here is CASSYTKFGQTLSYEQYF. CDR3 nucleotides: TGTGCCAGCAGTTACACCAAATTCGGACAGACCTTGTCCTACGAGCAGTACTTC.

This sequence joins TRBV27 and TRBJ2-4, with D possibly TRBD2 on 6 matching bases. V lost 7 bases, J lost 0 bases, and 13 bases lay in between. Per the germline V gene, CDR1 is MNHEY and CDR2 is SMNVEV (reference sequence). The CDR3 spans 15 residues. CDR3 sequence reads: CASKHGRRAKNIQYF. The DNA of the CDR3 is TGTGCCAGCAAGCACGGGAGACGAGCCAAAAACATTCAGTACTTC.

This clone was seen repeatedly, ten times or more. The chain couples TRBV6-5 to TRBJ1-2; no firm D call. CDR1 and CDR2 from the germline V gene are MNHEY and SVGAGI. There are 15 residues in the CDR3. Trimming left V 5 bases short and J 7 bases short, with 20 bases between. CDR3 in DNA: TGTGCCAGCAGTCTACGGCGCACGGGTATCGGTGGCTACACCTTC. Translation gives CASSLRRTGIGGYTF.

V and J are TRBV7-2 and TRBJ1-5; unclear D gene. This CDR3 contains 15 residues. V lost 1 base to trimming and J lost 4 bases, with 11 bases between them. Germline V CDR1 and CDR2: SGHTA, FQGNSA. CDR3 in DNA: TGTGCCAGCAGCTTAGGGGGAGCCCGGAATCAGCCCCAGCATTTT. The encoded protein is CASSLGGARNQPQHF.

The rearrangement uses TRBV6-2 or TRBV6-3 and TRBJ2-7; 7 bases line up with TRBD1. Germline CDR1 is MNHEY and CDR2 is SVGEGT. This CDR3 has 14 residues. V shed 6 bases, J shed 1 base, and the junction held 6 bases outside the gene matches. DNA for the CDR3: TGTGCCAGCAGCAATAACAGGGGTTCCTACGAGCAGTACTTC. It codes for CASSNNRGSYEQYF.

The rearrangement links TRBV9 to TRBJ2-5; 10 bases match TRBD2. CDR3 size: 15 residues. The junction had 4 bases not matched to a gene; V was cut back by 4 bases and J by 1 base. Germline V gives CDR1 SGDLS, CDR2 YYNGEE. Here the CDR3 reads CASSNSGRSQETQYF. The CDR3 bases are TGTGCCAGCAGCAATAGCGGGAGGTCCCAAGAGACCCAGTACTTC.

The rearrangement uses TRBV9 and TRBJ2-1, with 9 nucleotides matching TRBD2. The CDR3 is 14 amino acids. Germline values: CDR1 SGDLS, CDR2 YYNGEE. V shed 0 bases and J 9 bases; nucleotides not matched to a gene: 4. CDR3 in amino acids: CASSVGGRAVEQFF. The DNA of the CDR3 is TGTGCCAGCAGCGTAGGCGGGAGGGCTGTTGAGCAGTTCTTC.

This clone was counted a few times. The CDR3 DNA reads as TGTGCCAGCAGGGAGTACGATGGTGTAACAGATACGCAGTATTTT. Its translation: CASREYDGVTDTQYF. The chain is built from TRBV2 and TRBJ2-3; D call uncertain. V gave up 6 bases and J gave up 3 bases, with 16 bases separating them. The CDR3 loop spans 15 amino acids. The germline gives CDR1 SNHLY, CDR2 FYNNEI.

The chain employs TRBV7-2 and TRBJ2-2, with a possible D match to TRBD1 (7 bases). V lost 3 bases and J 5 bases, leaving 13 bases between the germline ends. This CDR3 region has 15 residues. Looked up from germline, CDR1 is SGHTA and CDR2 is FQGNSA. The CDR3 nucleotides read TGTGCCAGCAGCTTTTCAGGGGGGTTGACCGGGGAGCTGTTTTTT. Amino acid sequence: CASSFSGGLTGELFF. The whole variable domain, filled in from reference TRBV7-2 and TRBJ2-2, reads GAGVSQSPSNKVTEKGKDVELRCDPISGHTALYWYRQSLGQGLEFLIYFQGNSAPDKSGLPSDRFSAERTGGSVSTLTIQRTQQEDSAVYLCASSFSGGLTGELFFGEGSRLTVL.

The J gene is TRBJ1-3, the V gene TRBV5-1; D possibly corresponds to TRBD1 (5 bases). The CDR3 totals 16 residues. V was shortened by 4 bases and J by 2 bases, with 16 bases between the two germline ends. Germline CDR1 reads SGHRS; CDR2 reads YFSETQ. The CDR3 region has the DNA TGCGCCAGCAGCCAAAATCGACAGCTTACTGGAAACACCATATATTTT. Amino acid sequence: CASSQNRQLTGNTIYF.

In its sample, this clone was seen a few times. V and J are TRBV27 and TRBJ1-5; D possibly corresponds to TRBD1 (5 bases). The V gene's germline CDR1 is MNHEY and CDR2 SMNVEV (reference sequence). The CDR3 loop spans 16 amino acids. The ends were cut back, 2 bases at V and 4 bases at J, with 15 bases in the middle. The CDR3 DNA sequence: TGTGCCAGCAGTTTACATTGGCGGGGCGGGAATCAGCCCCAGCATTTT. Translation gives CASSLHWRGGNQPQHF.

The chain recombines TRBV5-5 with TRBJ1-5; 9 bases match TRBD1. V was clipped by 4 bases and J by 3 bases; unmatched bases: 8. CDR1 is SGHKS and CDR2 is YYEKEE in the germline V gene (reference sequence). CDR3 length: 16 residues. In DNA form, the CDR3 reads TGTGCCAGCAGCCTTACCGGGACAGGGTACAATCAGCCCCAGCATTTT. This gives the protein CASSLTGTGYNQPQHF.

This chain links TRBV18 with TRBJ2-3, with TRBD1 identical over 11 bases. The trim removed 6 bases at V and 7 bases at J, leaving 12 bases unmatched. Germline lookup yields CDR1 KGHSH and CDR2 LQKENI. This CDR3 is built from 16 residues. The CDR3 nucleotides are TGTGCCAGCTCCTCCGGGACAGGGGGTAGCAAGAATACGCAGTATTTT. Amino acids: CASSSGTGGSKNTQYF.

This clone was found many times. The V and J genes are TRBV9 and TRBJ2-7; no definite D call. V was trimmed by 5 bases and J by 2 bases, leaving 17 bases between them. Per the germline V gene, CDR1 is SGDLS and CDR2 is YYNGEE. The CDR3 runs 15 residues. Written as DNA, the CDR3 is TGTGCCAGCAGTCTTTCTGACAACCCCACCTACGAGCAGTACTTC. Protein product: CASSLSDNPTYEQYF.

This clone came up a few times. The V and J genes are TRBV13 and TRBJ2-5, with 9 bases identical to TRBD2. CDR3 length equals 15 residues. From germline, CDR1 is PRHDT and CDR2 FYEKMQ (reference sequence). The V gene end was trimmed by 5 bases and the J gene end by 3 bases; junction bases not matched to a gene: 7. CDR3 in DNA: TGTGCCAGCAGCGCCTCCGGGACTAGCAAAGAGACCCAGTACTTC. Translating gives CASSASGTSKETQYF.

The chain employs TRBV5-4 and TRBJ2-7; tentative D call: TRBD2 (5 bases). The V gene's germline CDR1 is SGHNT and CDR2 YYREEE (reference sequence). This CDR3 has 11 amino acids. The germline V and J ends were trimmed by 2 bases and 7 bases, with 7 bases remaining between them. CDR3 residues: CASSLRGEQYF. CDR3 nucleotide sequence: TGTGCCAGCAGCTTACGAGGGGAGCAGTACTTC.

The rearrangement joins TRBV19 to TRBJ2-7, with 8 bases identical to TRBD2. Germline CDR1 and CDR2: LNHDA and SQIVND (reference sequence). V lost 3 bases, J lost 4 bases, and 8 bases stayed unmatched. CDR3 size: 15 residues. The CDR3 region is CASSITSGSMYEQYF. CDR3 DNA: TGTGCCAGTAGTATCACCAGCGGGAGTATGTACGAGCAGTACTTC.

The chain links TRBV9 to TRBJ1-5; tentative D call: TRBD1 (5 bases). Trimming removed 3 bases from V and 2 bases from J, with 9 bases in between. The germline CDR1 and CDR2 sequences are SGDLS and YYNGEE. This CDR3 region has 14 residues. The chain's CDR3 is CASSAGGGNQPQHF. In DNA form, the CDR3 reads TGTGCCAGCAGCGCCGGAGGGGGCAATCAGCCCCAGCATTTT.